The 3 T cell receptor beta chains presented below share a single source sample, sequenced in a study of immune heterogeneity within non-small cell lung tumors. With 600 ng used per sample, the template was genomic DNA from bulk tumor. The authors collected several far-apart biopsies from each primary tumor during surgery. Patients with untreated, newly diagnosed non-small cell lung cancer underwent curative surgery. A multiplex PCR containing 32 V primers and 13 J primers was used to amplify TCR beta CDR3. TCRdb recomputed calls from the multiplex PCR reads with MiXCR, one row per CDR3 protein. Altogether 20,000 to 25,000 distinct CDR3 sequences are present, 25% to 30% being singletons, with the ten largest covering roughly 4%. Material for sequencing was lung tumor tissue. Receptor source: a man aged 40-50 years with non-small cell lung cancer.

The rearrangement joins TRBV10-3 to TRBJ1-4, with TRBD1 as a possible D gene (6 bases). The CDR3 has 12 residues. Trimming removed 6 bases at V and 8 bases at J, with 10 bases between. CDR1 is ENHRY, CDR2 SYGVKD, per germline. The CDR3 sequence is CAISQGREKLFF. The CDR3 DNA reads TGTGCCATCAGCCAGGGGCGGGAAAAACTGTTTTTT.

The chain links TRBV5-6 to TRBJ1-2; 11 nucleotides align to TRBD1. Germline loops: CDR1 SGHDT, CDR2 YYEEEE. The trim removed 4 bases at V and 8 bases at J, leaving 19 bases unmatched. The CDR3 has 18 residues. The CDR3 nucleotides are TGTGCCAGCAGCCTAAACCGGGACAGGGGGTTTATTGGTTACGGCTACACCTTC. Protein product: CASSLNRDRGFIGYGYTF.

The table lists this clonotype with a few counts. The rearrangement links TRBV7-9 to TRBJ2-1; D not certain. The germline V and J ends were trimmed by 3 bases and 5 bases, with 11 bases remaining between them. Germline V CDR1 and CDR2: SEHNR, FQNEAQ (reference sequence). The CDR3 has 14 residues. DNA of the CDR3: TGTGCCAGCAGCTTCAGGTGCACGGACAATGAGCAGTTCTTC. This encodes CASSFRCTDNEQFF.